These 8 T cell receptor beta chains share one sample of origin, sequenced in a study of CD8 T cells in ankylosing spondylitis. TCRdb independently ran MiXCR on the 5' RACE reads; one entry per CDR3 protein. The table lists 200,000 to 300,000 distinct CDR3 sequences, approximately 10% of them singletons, with roughly 2.5% in the top ten. What was sequenced was blood, either unsorted or a sorted T cell fraction (not recorded which). The receptors derive from a male donor with ankylosing spondylitis or in good health (not recorded which).

This chain connects TRBV5-1 to TRBJ2-5; no definite D call. V was cut by 1 base and J by 2 bases, with 6 bases left in between. This CDR3 is built from 13 residues. The germline CDR1 and CDR2 sequences are SGHRS and YFSETQ. DNA for the CDR3: TGCGCCAGCAGCTTGTCACAGCAAGAGACCCAGTACTTC. Encoded protein: CASSLSQQETQYF.

This clonotype was picked up many times. As DNA, the CDR3 is TGCGCCAGCAGCGGTTGGGCGGGAGAGAACACCGGGGAGCTGTTTTTT. The encoded protein is CASSGWAGENTGELFF. This sequence joins TRBV5-1 and TRBJ2-2; 7 bases are a match to TRBD2. Germline values: CDR1 SGHRS, CDR2 YFSETQ. V lost 4 bases and J lost 1; bases outside the gene matches: 7. The CDR3 extends over 16 amino acids.

A single count supports this clonotype. Possible read error: a much larger clone is one base away. The V and J genes are TRBV12-3 or TRBV12-4 and TRBJ1-3; D gene ambiguous. CDR3 length: 14 residues. CDR3 sequence: CASGSRSSGTTIYF. The CDR3 DNA follows: TGTGCCAGCGGAAGTCGTAGCTCTGGAACCACCATATATTTT.

This clonotype was observed at least ten times. The J gene is TRBJ2-3, the V gene TRBV5-1; possible D gene TRBD1, 6 bases. This CDR3 comprises 13 residues. Between the trimmed V and J ends, which lost 4 bases and 4 bases, there was a span of 10 bases. Germline CDR1 reads SGHRS; CDR2 reads YFSETQ. CDR3: CASSITGPDTQYF. The CDR3 nucleotides read TGCGCCAGCAGCATAACAGGGCCAGATACGCAGTATTTT.

The sample holds many counts of this clonotype. V gene TRBV20-1 combines with J gene TRBJ1-4, with TRBD1 matching over 7 bases. The ends lost 1 base at V and 9 bases at J; junction bases unmatched: 8. The CDR3 runs 14 residues. Germline lookup yields CDR1 DFQATT and CDR2 SNEGSKA (reference sequence). The DNA for the CDR3 is TGCAGTGCTAGAGGGGACCAGGGGGATCAAAAACTGTTTTTT. Translating gives CSARGDQGDQKLFF.

In this sample, this clonotype turned up many times. V gene TRBV5-1 combines with J gene TRBJ2-7, with 7 bases aligning to TRBD1. Germline trimming cut 4 bases from V and 5 bases from J; bases unmatched to any gene: 6. Germline lookup yields CDR1 SGHRS and CDR2 YFSETQ. The CDR3 has 13 residues. In DNA form, the CDR3 reads TGCGCCAGCAGCACGACAGGGTTCGACGAGCAGTACTTC. This codes for CASSTTGFDEQYF.

This clonotype was picked up many times. The V call is TRBV5-1, the J call TRBJ2-1; 10 nucleotides match TRBD2. The germline gives CDR1 SGHRS, CDR2 YFSETQ. With 0 bases clipped from V and 6 bases from J, the junction kept 12 bases outside the gene matches. The CDR3 spans 18 residues. The CDR3 DNA reads as TGCGCCAGCAGCTTGGGGCCCCTACTAGCGGGAATCAGCAATGAGCAGTTCTTC. Protein sequence: CASSLGPLLAGISNEQFF.

There are many counts of this clonotype. J is TRBJ1-1 and V is TRBV6-1; weak D call: TRBD1 (5 bases). The CDR3 is 15 residues long. V was shortened by 0 bases and J by 6 bases, with 14 bases between the two germline ends. Germline CDR1 and CDR2: MNHNS and SASEGT. DNA for the CDR3: TGTGCCAGCAGTGAAGCGCCCAGGGCTTGGGCTGAAGCTTTCTTT. Its translation: CASSEAPRAWAEAFF.